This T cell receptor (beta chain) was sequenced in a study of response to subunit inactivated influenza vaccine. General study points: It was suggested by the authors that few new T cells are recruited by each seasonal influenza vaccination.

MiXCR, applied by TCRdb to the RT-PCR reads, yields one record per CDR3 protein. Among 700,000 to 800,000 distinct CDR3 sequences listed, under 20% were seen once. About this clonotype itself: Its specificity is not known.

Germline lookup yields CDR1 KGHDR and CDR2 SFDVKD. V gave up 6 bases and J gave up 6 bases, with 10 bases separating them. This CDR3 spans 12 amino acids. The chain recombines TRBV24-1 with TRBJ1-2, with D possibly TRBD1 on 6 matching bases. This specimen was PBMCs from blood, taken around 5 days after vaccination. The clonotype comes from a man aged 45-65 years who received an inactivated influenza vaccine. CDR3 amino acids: CATSWGPNGYTF. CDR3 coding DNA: TGTGCCACCAGTTGGGGGCCGAATGGCTACACCTTC.